This T cell receptor beta chain derives from a study of Graves' ophthalmopathy and Graves' hyperthyroidism listed by TCRdb under 2018. Study-wide context: Peripheral blood was collected at initial diagnosis, prior to any treatment. To tell Graves' ophthalmopathy apart from Graves' hyperthyroidism, and to predict which patients would progress to ophthalmopathy, the study relied on TCR beta repertoire signatures. In total, 135 blood samples were TCR-sequenced: fewer than 50 ophthalmopathy, some 75 hyperthyroidism and some 17 hyperthyroidism-to-ophthalmopathy patients. To explore V-J signatures distinguishing ophthalmopathy from hyperthyroidism, a discovery set of some 100 patients (roughly 45 ophthalmopathy, about 57 stable hyperthyroidism) was enrolled. An independent validation cohort was composed of fewer than 20 hyperthyroidism patients and around 16 patients who later progressed from hyperthyroidism to ophthalmopathy. In over 5 hyperthyroidism patients, the T-cell repertoire of thyroid tissue was compared with the T-cell repertoire of blood. Following sample collection, hyperthyroidism patients were given methimazole at a starting dose of 30 mg daily, and ophthalmopathy patients were given high-dose intravenous methylprednisolone.

General findings and caveats noted by the study authors: In validation, the model predicted ophthalmopathy progression with about 64% sensitivity and roughly 78% specificity; roughly eleven predicted patients were CT-confirmed with GO in a median of about 6.1 months. Sample size was not predetermined statistically, and investigators were not blinded to group allocation. Most of the expanded thyroid clonotypes with a frequency above 0.001 were also detected in blood, and it was suggested that the thyroid immune response may be reflected by blood repertoires. In cross-validation, the 13-signature model distinguished ophthalmopathy from stable hyperthyroidism with around 90% sensitivity and 81% to 82% specificity, while in the test set the corresponding values were about 79% and 69%.

Patients with ophthalmopathy had moderately to severely active disease, with a Clinical Activity Score of 3 or more, a NOSPECS grade of 4 or more, and a disease duration of less than 3 months. Patients were excluded if they had other autoimmune diseases, uncontrolled infections, pregnancy or lactation. Clinical symptoms, serum thyroxine, TRAb, thyroid ultrasound and orbital computed tomography formed the basis of the diagnosis. Using Ficoll-Paque density gradient centrifugation, PBMCs were isolated from approximately 11 ml of fresh peripheral blood. Total RNA was extracted using Trizol reagent, and RNA quality was checked on an Agilent 2100 Bioanalyzer. With respect to this clonotype: Its antigen is still unknown. No per-base quality is available; no much larger clone lies one base away.

CDR1 and CDR2, looked up from the germline V gene, are MNHNS and SASEGT. The CDR3 measures 13 amino acids from cysteine to phenylalanine. The entry retains the CDR3 DNA only, 39 bases that are in frame from base 1. V and J lose 7 bases and 4 bases, and a span of 13 bases separates them. TCR beta CDR3 regions were amplified from RNA transcripts for repertoire sequencing. A first-round RT-PCR used HTBI primers with the Qiagen OneStep RT-PCR kit, followed by a second-round multiplex PCR, size selection and purification. Libraries were sequenced on an Illumina HiSeq2000 using paired-end 100 bp reads. The published analysis was carried out like this. SOAPnuke was used for read processing, and reads with adapters, uncalled bases, a mean Phred below 15, or no exact constant-primer or identifier match were discarded. COPE v1.2.5 was used to merge high-quality paired reads. Each unique nucleotide sequence was treated as a clonotype, and MiTCR v1.1 was used to align the clonotypes to the IMGT TRB V, D and J references. Analysis was restricted to V-J combinations with a frequency above 0.0001, which covered about 99% of repertoires. For each V-J combination, a TCR clonal expansion and chaos score was defined as the ratio of F50 clonal expansion to chaos observed in the TCRdist matrix. Welch's t-statistics and random forest were used to reduce features to about 14 V-J combinations, which were fed into a naive Bayes classifier. The similarity between thyroid and blood repertoires was quantified using the Morisita-Horn index. The public reads were reprocessed in TCRdb via fastp at Q25 and MiXCR, keeping in-frame beta chains. One record per CDR3 amino acid sequence lists the most common genes and DNA. The V and J calls shown here were made by TCRdb, not taken from the authors' results. Present in this sample are 300,000 to 400,000 distinct CDR3 sequences, 15% to 20% of which were seen just once. The ten top clones hold about 12% of the sample.

The sample was peripheral blood. This TCR was sampled from an adult man with Graves' ophthalmopathy. The V and J genes are TRBV6-1 and TRBJ1-1; TRBD1 might be the D gene, on 5 matching bases. The CDR3 protein sequence reads: CASTHGGGTEAFF. The DNA sequence is as follows: TGTGCCAGCACTCACGGGGGGGGCACTGAAGCTTTCTTT.